This T cell receptor (beta chain) was found in a study of shared clonotypes between healthy human individuals. This CDR3 region has 13 residues. Trimming removed 4 bases at V and 2 bases at J, with 10 bases between. CDR1 and CDR2 (germline): SGHNT, YYREEE (reference sequence). For this clone: The antigen is unknown.

Overall study findings and caveats: Naive CD4 clonotype sharing across a few donors was around 5.5%.

Some clones are missing from TCRdb's copy, which holds only in-frame ones; the method was immunoSEQ multiplex PCR. The top ten clones hold 0.36% of a sample with about 2.4 million clones, over 85% of them seen once. This sequence was found in a young man in good health. Some clones in this sample may be carry-over from other donors' samples. Sequencing was performed on naive CD4+ T cells from PBMCs. This sample's subset: CD45RA+ positively selected. This chain connects TRBV5-4 to TRBJ2-7, with a possible D match to TRBD1 (6 bases). CDR3 amino acids: CASSVTGPYEQYF. The CDR3 coding sequence is TGTGCCAGCAGCGTAACAGGGCCCTACGAGCAGTACTTC.